Sequencing of this T cell receptor (beta chain) was carried out in a study of cytomegalovirus exposure and HLA in healthy donors. On this clone itself: Sequence at one end of the junction differs from germline and may be a read error.

It was with 60 Vbeta and 13 Jbeta primers that the PCR ran. Only in-frame clones appear in the TCRdb table, and some are missing; sequencing was by immunoSEQ multiplex PCR. The sample holds 60,000 to 70,000 clones; roughly 80% are singletons and the top ten take 2.5% to 3%. This CDR3 region has 14 residues. Germline assignment: CDR1 MRHNA and CDR2 SNTAGT. Sequencing input: PBMCs. The chain joins TRBV6-4 to TRBJ2-2; possible D gene TRBD2, 5 bases. The receptor comes from a woman in her twenties or thirties in good health and CMV-seronegative. The CDR3 nucleotides read TGTGTCAGCAGTGATGGAGGCGCTACCGGGGAGCCGTTTTTT. Protein product: CVSSDGGATGEPFF.